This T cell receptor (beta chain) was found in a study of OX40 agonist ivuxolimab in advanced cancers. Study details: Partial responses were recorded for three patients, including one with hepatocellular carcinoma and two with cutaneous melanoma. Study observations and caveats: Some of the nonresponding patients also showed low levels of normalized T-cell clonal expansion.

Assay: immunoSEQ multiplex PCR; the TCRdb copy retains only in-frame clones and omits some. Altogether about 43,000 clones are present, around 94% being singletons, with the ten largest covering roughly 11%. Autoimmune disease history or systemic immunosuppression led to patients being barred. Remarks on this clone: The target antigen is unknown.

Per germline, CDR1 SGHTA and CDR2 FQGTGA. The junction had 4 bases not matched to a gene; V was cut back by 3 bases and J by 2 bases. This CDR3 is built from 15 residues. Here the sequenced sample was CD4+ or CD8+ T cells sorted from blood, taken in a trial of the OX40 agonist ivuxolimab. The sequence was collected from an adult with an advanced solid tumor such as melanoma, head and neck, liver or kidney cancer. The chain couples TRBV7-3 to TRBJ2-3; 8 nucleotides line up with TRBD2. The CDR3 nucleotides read TGTGCCAGCAGCTTGGCGGGAGGTTCCACAGATACGCAGTATTTT. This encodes CASSLAGGSTDTQYF.